This passage covers 32 T cell receptor beta chains from one sample sequenced in a study of identical twins. TCRdb re-called the 5' RACE reads through MiXCR, storing one row per CDR3 protein. The table lists about 690,000 distinct CDR3 sequences, around 6% of them singletons. The sample was naive T cells sorted from blood. The receptor source for this set is a young man in good health.

The rearrangement joins TRBV11-1 to TRBJ2-5, with a weak D call TRBD1 (5 bases). V lost 3 bases and J lost 2, with 25 bases in between. The germline V gene has CDR1 SGHAT and CDR2 FQDESV (reference sequence). The CDR3 is 19 residues long. The CDR3 bases are TGTGCCAGCAGCTTGGACCTGTCGTGGGGCAGCGTGAAACAAGAGACCCAGTACTTC. Translation: CASSLDLSWGSVKQETQYF. Variable domain in full (rest from reference TRBV11-1 and TRBJ2-5): EAEVAQSPRYKITEKSQAVAFWCDPISGHATLYWYRQILGQGPELLVQFQDESVVDDSQLPKDRFSAERLKGVDSTLKIQPAELGDSAMYLCASSLDLSWGSVKQETQYFGPGTRLLVL.

The chain carries TRBV7-2 and TRBJ2-1; 7 nucleotides agree with TRBD1. CDR1 SGHTA and CDR2 FQGNSA come from the germline V gene. V lost 5 bases and J lost 5; bases outside the gene matches: 6. The CDR3 runs to 14 residues. The CDR3 here is CASSQTTGDNEQFF. The DNA for the CDR3 is TGTGCCAGCAGCCAAACAACAGGGGACAATGAGCAGTTCTTC.

This clonotype was seen at least ten times. The chain joins TRBV6-5 to TRBJ1-2; 10 nucleotides agree with TRBD1. V gave up 4 bases and J gave up 2 bases; unmatched junction bases: 7. Per germline, CDR1 MNHEY and CDR2 SVGAGI. The CDR3 is made up of 16 amino acids. The CDR3 reads CASSLVPGQGNYGYTF. The CDR3 DNA sequence: TGTGCCAGCAGTTTAGTCCCGGGACAGGGGAACTATGGCTACACCTTC.

The chain has TRBV10-3 and TRBJ2-3, with 11 nucleotides matching TRBD2. CDR1 is ENHRY, CDR2 SYGVKD, per germline. The length of the CDR3 is 15 residues. Losses at the gene ends were 4 bases for V and 5 bases for J; bases not matched to a gene: 5. The CDR3 nucleotides read TGTGCCATCAGTGTGTCCGGGACTAGCGGAGATACGCAGTATTTT. Protein sequence: CAISVSGTSGDTQYF.

CDR3 sequence: CASSRAGVTDTQYF. In DNA form, the CDR3 reads TGCGCCAGCAGCCGGGCGGGGGTCACAGATACGCAGTATTTT. V gene TRBV4-3 combines with J gene TRBJ2-3; 7 nucleotides line up with TRBD2. This CDR3 spans 14 amino acids. Per germline, CDR1 LGHNA and CDR2 YSLEER. After removal of 4 bases from V and 2 bases from J, the junction contained 3 bases not matched to a gene.

In this sample, this clonotype turned up a few times. The rearrangement links TRBV7-6 to TRBJ2-5; D possibly corresponds to TRBD2 (6 bases). V was pared by 1 base and J by 5 bases, with 14 bases between. This CDR3 is built from 15 residues. Germline V gene lookup returns CDR1 SGHVS and CDR2 FNYEAQ. The DNA for the CDR3 is TGTGCCAGCAGCTTAGTTCCCGGGAGTGCGGAGACCCAGTACTTC. Protein product: CASSLVPGSAETQYF.

This clonotype occurred a few times. The gene calls are TRBV7-2 and TRBJ2-5; TRBD2 aligns across 8 bases. Germline V CDR1 and CDR2: SGHTA, FQGNSA. V shed 5 bases, J shed 5 bases, and the junction held 10 bases outside the gene matches. CDR3 length equals 15 residues. CDR3 DNA: TGTGCCAGCAGCGCCATCCGCCTAGCGGGTGAGACCCAGTACTTC. It specifies CASSAIRLAGETQYF. Full variable domain (missing parts from reference TRBV7-2 and TRBJ2-5): GAGVSQSPSNKVTEKGKDVELRCDPISGHTALYWYRQSLGQGLEFLIYFQGNSAPDKSGLPSDRFSAERTGGSVSTLTIQRTQQEDSAVYLCASSAIRLAGETQYFGPGTRLLVL.

This clonotype was found once. A much bigger clone sits one base away, suggesting this may be a read error. CDR3 bases: TGCAGTCCTAGTAGGCGGGAGGGGTCCTACGAGCAGTACTTC. Its translation: CSPSRREGSYEQYF. The rearrangement links TRBV20-1 to TRBJ2-7, with TRBD2 matching over 9 bases. This CDR3 is 14 amino acids long. Looked up from germline, CDR1 is DFQATT and CDR2 is SNEGSKA (reference sequence).

CDR3 sequence: CATATGRGASNTEAFF. The DNA of the CDR3 is TGTGCCACGGCGACGGGAAGGGGGGCTTCGAACACTGAAGCTTTCTTT. The rearrangement uses TRBV21-1 and TRBJ1-1; the table assigns TRBD1, which was not confirmed against the DNA. TRBV21-1 is annotated as a pseudogene. The CDR3 totals 16 residues.

This clonotype showed up just a few times. This chain links TRBV5-1 with TRBJ2-5, with 7 positions matching TRBD2. This CDR3 comprises 12 residues. Per the germline V gene, CDR1 is SGHRS and CDR2 is YFSETQ. V shed 3 bases and J 4 bases; nucleotides not matched to a gene: 0. The CDR3 DNA reads as TGCGCCAGCAGCTGGGAGGGAGAGACCCAGTACTTC. This codes for CASSWEGETQYF.

The sample holds many counts of this clonotype. The chain joins TRBV10-3 to TRBJ2-1, with D uncertain. V shed 4 bases and J shed 6 bases, with 4 bases lying between them. CDR3 length equals 11 residues. The germline gives CDR1 ENHRY, CDR2 SYGVKD. DNA for the CDR3: TGTGCCATCAGTGCTAGCAATGAGCAGTTCTTC. Translated, it gives CAISASNEQFF.

The V gene is TRBV7-9, the J gene TRBJ2-3, with 11 nucleotides matching TRBD2. Germline lookup yields CDR1 SEHNR and CDR2 FQNEAQ (reference sequence). Losses at the gene ends were 2 bases for V and 1 base for J; bases not matched to a gene: 5. This CDR3 has 17 amino acids. The CDR3 here is CASSLPLLAGGTDTQYF. CDR3 sequence (DNA): TGTGCCAGCAGCTTACCCCTACTAGCGGGAGGCACAGATACGCAGTATTTT.

This clonotype was seen many times. The chain recombines TRBV27 with TRBJ2-3; 7 positions match TRBD2. Per the germline V gene, CDR1 is MNHEY and CDR2 is SMNVEV (reference sequence). The CDR3 is 15 amino acids. V lost 10 bases to trimming and J lost 8 bases; unmatched junction nucleotides: 18. The CDR3 nucleotides read TGTGCCACCAGGGAGATCGGCGGGAGTCGAGTTACGCAGTATTTT. Its translation: CATREIGGSRVTQYF.

The gene calls are TRBV14 and TRBJ2-1; a weak D match, TRBD1 (5 bases). V was trimmed by 1 base and J by 1 base, leaving 8 bases between them. Germline V CDR1 and CDR2: SGHDN, FVKESK. The CDR3 covers 15 residues. CDR3 nucleotides: TGTGCCAGCAGCCAAGCAAGGGGTTCCTACAATGAGCAGTTCTTC. Translating it yields CASSQARGSYNEQFF.

This rearrangement joins TRBV7-2 to TRBJ2-1, with 9 bases identical to TRBD2. Germline values: CDR1 SGHTA, CDR2 FQGNSA. The CDR3 totals 16 residues. The J segment lost 7 bases and the V segment lost 1 base, leaving 8 bases of the junction unmatched. The CDR3 is CASSLDSGRILNEQFF. The CDR3 DNA reads as TGTGCCAGCAGCTTAGACAGCGGGAGGATCTTGAATGAGCAGTTCTTC.

This clonotype was counted a few times. As DNA, the CDR3 is TGTGCCAGCAGTATACCCGGGACGAGGGACCAGTACTTC. Its translation: CASSIPGTRDQYF. The rearrangement uses TRBV6-5 and TRBJ2-5; D is possibly TRBD1 or TRBD2 (5 bases each). CDR3 length: 13 amino acids. The V end was cut by 5 bases, the J end by 10 bases, with 17 bases between. Germline V gene lookup returns CDR1 MNHEY and CDR2 SVGAGI.

This clonotype was counted at least ten times. V and J are TRBV9 and TRBJ2-1; possible D gene TRBD2, 6 bases. The V end was cut by 3 bases, the J end by 6 bases, with 16 bases between. The CDR3 sequence is 15 residues long. Germline V CDR1 and CDR2: SGDLS, YYNGEE. CDR3 sequence (DNA): TGTGCCAGCAGCGCAGAGGTCGGGGGTGGCAATGAGCAGTTCTTC. Protein: CASSAEVGGGNEQFF.

The V gene is TRBV25-1, the J gene TRBJ2-7; 10 bases are shared with TRBD2. V lost 5 bases, J lost 6 bases, and 7 bases stayed unmatched. The CDR3 contains 14 residues. Germline CDR1 is MGHDK and CDR2 is SYGVNS. The CDR3 DNA is TGTGCCAGCAGTCCCCCGGGACTAGCGTTCGAGCAGTACGTC. Translating gives CASSPPGLAFEQYV.

This clonotype has more than one count but fewer than ten. J is TRBJ2-2 and V is TRBV9, with D unclear. The V and J ends lost 3 bases and 2 bases respectively, with 11 bases between them. The germline gives CDR1 SGDLS, CDR2 YYNGEE. The CDR3 is 15 amino acids. The CDR3 loop is CASSDSDLNTGELFF. The CDR3 bases are TGTGCCAGCAGCGATTCGGACCTTAACACCGGGGAGCTGTTTTTT.

V usage is TRBV29-1 and J usage is TRBJ2-1; D might be TRBD1 (6 bases). V lost 8 bases and J lost 6, with 14 bases in between. This CDR3 contains 12 residues. The germline V gene encodes CDR1 SQVTM and CDR2 ANQGSEA. CDR3 bases: TGCAGCCTGTGGGAAGGGGGCAATGAGCAGTTCTTC. Translation gives CSLWEGGNEQFF.

The chain combines TRBV25-1 with TRBJ1-6, with 8 bases identical to TRBD1. The CDR3 has 14 amino acids. Trimming at V came to 3 bases and at J to 8 bases, leaving 3 bases not matched to a gene. Germline CDR1 is MGHDK and CDR2 is SYGVNS. CDR3 region: CASSEDRVHSPLHF. The DNA for the CDR3 is TGTGCCAGCAGTGAGGACAGGGTGCATTCACCCCTCCACTTT.

This clonotype was observed a handful of times. The chain is built from TRBV11-1 and TRBJ2-1, with D perhaps given as TRBD1 or TRBD2 (5 bases each). This CDR3 spans 18 amino acids. With 1 base removed from V and 0 bases from J, the gap between germline ends came to 16 bases. Germline values: CDR1 SGHAT, CDR2 FQDESV (reference sequence). The CDR3 DNA sequence: TGTGCCAGCAGCTTAGGATCGGGGCTACTTAGCTCCTACAATGAGCAGTTCTTC. Its translation: CASSLGSGLLSSYNEQFF.

This clonotype was seen many times. Written as DNA, the CDR3 is TGCAGTGCTAGAGTACTAGCGGGAGGGGCGAACACCGGGGAGCTGTTTTTT. Its translation is CSARVLAGGANTGELFF. The rearrangement links TRBV20-1 to TRBJ2-2, with 13 nucleotides matching TRBD2. Germline V gene sequence: CDR1 DFQATT, CDR2 SNEGSKA (reference sequence). The V segment lost 1 base and the J segment 0 bases; nucleotides outside the gene matches: 2. The CDR3 totals 17 residues.

This chain uses TRBV7-2 with TRBJ1-4; 10 bases are a match to TRBD1. Per germline, CDR1 SGHTA and CDR2 FQGNSA. The J segment lost 4 bases and the V segment lost 3 bases, leaving 2 bases of the junction unmatched. This CDR3 is built from 15 residues. For the CDR3, the DNA is TGTGCCAGCAGCTTCGGGACAGGGGTTAATGAAAAACTGTTTTTT. It codes for CASSFGTGVNEKLFF.

The chain couples TRBV28 to TRBJ1-2, with D hard to call. CDR3 length: 13 residues. Germline V CDR1 and CDR2: MDHEN, SYDVKM. V was trimmed by 3 bases and J by 2 bases, leaving 7 bases between them. The CDR3 DNA is TGTGCCAGCAGTTTTGTACAGAACTATGGCTACACCTTC. Protein product: CASSFVQNYGYTF.

The J gene is TRBJ2-1, the V gene TRBV10-2, with D possibly being TRBD2 (6 bases). Trimming stripped 2 bases from V and 12 bases from J, with 14 bases between. CDR3 length equals 13 residues. Germline V gene data show CDR1 as WSHSY and CDR2 as SAAADI. CDR3 sequence: CASSERTSGGQFF. DNA of the CDR3: TGCGCCAGCAGTGAGAGGACCTCCGGGGGGCAGTTCTTC.

The sample holds many counts of this clonotype. The CDR3 nucleotides read TGTGCCAGCAGCTTAGGGGGTCGACAGCCCCAGCATTTT. Its protein product is CASSLGGRQPQHF. This sequence joins TRBV7-2 and TRBJ1-5; D unresolved. Germline-derived CDR1 and CDR2 are SGHTA and FQGNSA. The germline V and J ends were trimmed by 1 base and 7 bases, with 8 bases remaining between them. The CDR3 has 13 residues.

This clonotype came up many times. The chain has TRBV12-3 or TRBV12-4 and TRBJ2-1; 11 nucleotides align to TRBD2. The CDR3 runs to 15 residues. J lost 10 bases, V lost 1 base, and 6 bases had no gene match. This chain's CDR3 is CASSLEGLAGGEQFF. The CDR3 bases are TGTGCCAGCAGTTTAGAAGGGCTAGCGGGAGGAGAGCAGTTCTTC.

V usage is TRBV14 and J usage is TRBJ2-2; D remains ambiguous. The germline CDR1 and CDR2 sequences are SGHDN and FVKESK. The CDR3 sequence is 17 residues long. V lost 2 bases and J 3 bases, leaving 16 bases between the germline ends. This chain's CDR3 is CASSQHTADTYTGELFF. DNA of the CDR3: TGTGCCAGCAGCCAACACACGGCAGATACGTACACCGGGGAGCTGTTTTTT. The entire variable domain, with the rest obtained from reference TRBV14 and TRBJ2-2, is as follows: EAGVTQFPSHSVIEKGQTVTLRCDPISGHDNLYWYRRVMGKEIKFLLHFVKESKQDESGMPNNRFLAERTGGTYSTLKVQPAELEDSGVYFCASSQHTADTYTGELFFGEGSRLTVL.

There are many counts of this clonotype. The DNA for the CDR3 is TGTGCCAGCAGCTTTAGTGGGGCCAGCTACGAGCAGTACTTC. It yields the protein CASSFSGASYEQYF. The rearrangement joins TRBV7-2 to TRBJ2-7, with TRBD1 as a possible D gene (5 bases). Germline-derived CDR1 and CDR2 are SGHTA and FQGNSA. The CDR3 length is 14 residues. Trimming removed 3 bases from V and 3 bases from J, with 12 bases in between.

This rearrangement joins TRBV7-3 to TRBJ2-7; 7 positions match TRBD1. The CDR3 totals 14 residues. Per the germline V gene, CDR1 is SGHTA and CDR2 is FQGTGA. J gave up 2 bases and V 5 bases, and 6 bases lay outside the gene matches. DNA for the CDR3: TGTGCCAGCAGCCTACGAACAGGGGCCTACGAGCAGTACTTC. Amino acid sequence: CASSLRTGAYEQYF.

This clonotype was seen at least ten times. V and J are TRBV29-1 and TRBJ1-4; D is uncertain. Trimming shortened V by 8 bases and J by 0 bases, and 16 bases separated the two germline ends. The CDR3 runs to 15 residues. The germline CDR1 and CDR2 sequences are SQVTM and ANQGSEA. The DNA of the CDR3 is TGCAGCCATGGGCCGGAGGGCCCAACTAATGAAAAACTGTTTTTT. Its translation is CSHGPEGPTNEKLFF. Full variable domain (rest looked up from reference TRBV29-1 and TRBJ1-4): SAVISQKPSRDICQRGTSLTIQCQVDSQVTMMFWYRQQPGQSLTLIATANQGSEATYESGFVIDKFPISRPNLTFSTLTVSNMSPEDSSIYLCSHGPEGPTNEKLFFGSGTQLSVL.